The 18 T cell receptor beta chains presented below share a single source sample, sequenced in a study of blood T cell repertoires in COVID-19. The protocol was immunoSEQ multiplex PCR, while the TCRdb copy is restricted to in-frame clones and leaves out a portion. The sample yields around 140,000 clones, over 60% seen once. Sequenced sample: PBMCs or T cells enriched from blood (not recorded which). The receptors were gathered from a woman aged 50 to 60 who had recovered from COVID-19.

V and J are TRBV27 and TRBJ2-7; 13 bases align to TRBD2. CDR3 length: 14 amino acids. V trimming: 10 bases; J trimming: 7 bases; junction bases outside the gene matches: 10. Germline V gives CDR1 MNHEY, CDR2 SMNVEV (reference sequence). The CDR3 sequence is CANPRLAGGREQYF. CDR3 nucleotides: TGTGCCAACCCTAGACTAGCGGGGGGTAGGGAGCAGTACTTC.

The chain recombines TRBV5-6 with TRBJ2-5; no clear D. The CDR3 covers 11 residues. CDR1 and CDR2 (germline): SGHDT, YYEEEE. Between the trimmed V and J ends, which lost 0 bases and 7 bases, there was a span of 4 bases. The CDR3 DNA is TGTGCCAGCAGCTTGGGCGGGACCCAGTACTTC. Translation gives CASSLGGTQYF.

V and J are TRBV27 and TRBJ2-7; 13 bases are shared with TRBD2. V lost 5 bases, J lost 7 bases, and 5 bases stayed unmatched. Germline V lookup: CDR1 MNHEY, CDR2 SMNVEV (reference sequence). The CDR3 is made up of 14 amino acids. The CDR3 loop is CASSGLAGVGEQYF. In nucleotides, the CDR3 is TGTGCCAGCAGTGGACTAGCGGGAGTTGGTGAGCAGTACTTC.

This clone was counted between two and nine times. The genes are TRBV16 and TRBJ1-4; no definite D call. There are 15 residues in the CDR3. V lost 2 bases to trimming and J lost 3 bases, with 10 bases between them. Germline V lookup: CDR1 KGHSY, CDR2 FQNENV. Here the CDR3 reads CASSQNLASNEKLFF. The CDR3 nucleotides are TGTGCCAGCAGCCAAAACTTAGCGTCTAATGAAAAACTGTTTTTT.

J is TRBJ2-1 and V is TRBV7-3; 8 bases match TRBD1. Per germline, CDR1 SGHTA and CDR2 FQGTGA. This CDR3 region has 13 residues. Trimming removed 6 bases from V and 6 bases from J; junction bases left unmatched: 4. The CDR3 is CASRPDRGNEQFF. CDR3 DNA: TGTGCCAGCAGGCCAGACAGGGGCAATGAGCAGTTCTTC.

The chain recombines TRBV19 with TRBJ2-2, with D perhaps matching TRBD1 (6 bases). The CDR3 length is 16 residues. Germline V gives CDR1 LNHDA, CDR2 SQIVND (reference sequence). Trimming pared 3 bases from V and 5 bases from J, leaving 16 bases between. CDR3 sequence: CASSIPRDMRTGELFF. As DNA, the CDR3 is TGTGCCAGTAGTATCCCCCGGGACATGAGGACCGGGGAGCTGTTTTTT. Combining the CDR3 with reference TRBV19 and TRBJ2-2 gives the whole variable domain DGGITQSPKYLFRKEGQNVTLSCEQNLNHDAMYWYRQDPGQGLRLIYYSQIVNDFQKGDIAEGYSVSREKKESFPLTVTSAQKNPTAFYLCASSIPRDMRTGELFFGEGSRLTVL.

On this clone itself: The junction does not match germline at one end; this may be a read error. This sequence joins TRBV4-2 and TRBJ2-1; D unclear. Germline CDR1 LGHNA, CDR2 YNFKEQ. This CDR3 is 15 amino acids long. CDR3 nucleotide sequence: TGTGCCAGCAGCCAAGATAAGCCCTCCCACAATGAGCAGTTCTTC. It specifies CASSQDKPSHNEQFF.

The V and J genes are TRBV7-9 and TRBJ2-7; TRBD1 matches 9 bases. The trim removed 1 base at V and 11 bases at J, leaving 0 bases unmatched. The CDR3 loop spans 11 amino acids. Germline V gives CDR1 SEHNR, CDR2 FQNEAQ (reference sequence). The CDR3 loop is CASSLGTGEYF. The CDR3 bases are TGTGCCAGCAGCTTAGGGACAGGGGAGTACTTC. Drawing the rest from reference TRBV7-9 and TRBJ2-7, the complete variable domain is DTGVSQNPRHKITKRGQNVTFRCDPISEHNRLYWYRQTLGQGPEFLTYFQNEAQLEKSRLLSDRFSAERPKGSFSTLEIQRTEQGDSAMYLCASSLGTGEYFGPGTRLTVT.

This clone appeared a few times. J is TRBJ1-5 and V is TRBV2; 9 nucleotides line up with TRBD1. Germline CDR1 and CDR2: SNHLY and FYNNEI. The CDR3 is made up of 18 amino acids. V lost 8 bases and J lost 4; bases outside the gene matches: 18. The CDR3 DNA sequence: TGTGCCAGCTCTGGGACAGGGAGGTACGCAAAGGGGAATCAGCCCCAGCATTTT. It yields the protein CASSGTGRYAKGNQPQHF.

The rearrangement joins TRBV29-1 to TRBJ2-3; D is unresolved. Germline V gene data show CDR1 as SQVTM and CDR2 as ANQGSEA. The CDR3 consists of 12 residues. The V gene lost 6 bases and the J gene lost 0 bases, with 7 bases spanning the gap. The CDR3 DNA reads TGCAGCGTAGCCGCTAGCACAGATACGCAGTATTTT. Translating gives CSVAASTDTQYF.

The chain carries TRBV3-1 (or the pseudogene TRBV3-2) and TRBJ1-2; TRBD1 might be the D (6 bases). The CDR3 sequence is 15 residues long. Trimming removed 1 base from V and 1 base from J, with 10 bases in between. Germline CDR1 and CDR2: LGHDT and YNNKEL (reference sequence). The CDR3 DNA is TGTGCCAGCAGCCAAGCCCGGACAGATAACTATGGCTACACCTTC. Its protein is CASSQARTDNYGYTF.

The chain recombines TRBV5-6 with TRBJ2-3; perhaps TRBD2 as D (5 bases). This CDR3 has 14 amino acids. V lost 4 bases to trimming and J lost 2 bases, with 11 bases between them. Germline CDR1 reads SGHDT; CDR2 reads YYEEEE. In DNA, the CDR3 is TGTGCCAGCAGCCCCCTCGGGAACACAGATACGCAGTATTTT. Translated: CASSPLGNTDTQYF.

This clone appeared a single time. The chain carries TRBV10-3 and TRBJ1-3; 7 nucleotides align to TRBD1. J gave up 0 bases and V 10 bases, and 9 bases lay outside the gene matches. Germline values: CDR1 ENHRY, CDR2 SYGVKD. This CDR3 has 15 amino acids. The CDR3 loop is CASSEGALSGNTIYF. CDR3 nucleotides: TGTGCCAGTTCGGAGGGGGCTCTCTCTGGAAACACCATATATTTT.

CDR3 loop: CASSHIGAEYTDTQYF. CDR3 bases: TGCGCCAGCAGCCATATAGGCGCGGAGTACACAGATACGCAGTATTTT. V usage is TRBV4-1 and J usage is TRBJ2-3; no clear D. Trimming took 3 bases from V and 2 from J, leaving 15 bases between them. CDR3 length: 16 amino acids. Per germline, CDR1 MGHRA and CDR2 YSYEKL.

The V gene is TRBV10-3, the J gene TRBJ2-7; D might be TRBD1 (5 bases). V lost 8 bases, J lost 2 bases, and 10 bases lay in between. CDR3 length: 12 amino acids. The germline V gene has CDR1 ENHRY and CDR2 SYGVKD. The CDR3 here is CAIQGITYEQYF. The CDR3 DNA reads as TGTGCCATCCAGGGAATAACCTACGAGCAGTACTTC.

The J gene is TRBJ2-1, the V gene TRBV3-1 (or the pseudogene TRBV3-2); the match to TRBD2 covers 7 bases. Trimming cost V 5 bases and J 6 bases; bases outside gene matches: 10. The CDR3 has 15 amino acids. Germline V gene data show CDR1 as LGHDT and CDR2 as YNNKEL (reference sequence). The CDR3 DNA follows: TGTGCCAGCAGCTCTAGCGGAAGCCGTGGCAATGAGCAGTTCTTC. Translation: CASSSSGSRGNEQFF.

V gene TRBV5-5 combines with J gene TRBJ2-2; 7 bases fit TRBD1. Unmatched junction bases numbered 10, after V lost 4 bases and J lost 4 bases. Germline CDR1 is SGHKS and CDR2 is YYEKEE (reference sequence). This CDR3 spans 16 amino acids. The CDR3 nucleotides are TGTGCCAGCAGCACCGAAGGGGGCGTGGGCACCGGGGAGCTGTTTTTT. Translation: CASSTEGGVGTGELFF.

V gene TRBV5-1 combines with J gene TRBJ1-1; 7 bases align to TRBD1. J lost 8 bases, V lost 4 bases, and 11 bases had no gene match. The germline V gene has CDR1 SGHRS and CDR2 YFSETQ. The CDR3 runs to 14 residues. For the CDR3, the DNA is TGCGCCAGCAGCATGGCAGGGGGTGTGCACGAAGCTTTCTTT. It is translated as CASSMAGGVHEAFF.